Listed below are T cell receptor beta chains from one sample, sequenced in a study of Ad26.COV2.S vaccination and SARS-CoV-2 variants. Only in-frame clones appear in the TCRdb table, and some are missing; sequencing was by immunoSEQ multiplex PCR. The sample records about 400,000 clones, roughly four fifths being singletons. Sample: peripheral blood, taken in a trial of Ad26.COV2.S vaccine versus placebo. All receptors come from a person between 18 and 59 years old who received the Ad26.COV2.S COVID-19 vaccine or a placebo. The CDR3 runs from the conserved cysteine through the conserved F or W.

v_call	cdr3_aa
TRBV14	CASSPYLQAEAFF
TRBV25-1	CASKTESYEQYF
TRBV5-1	CASSLEARVFDEQYF
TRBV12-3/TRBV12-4	CASSLVGKAFF
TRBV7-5	CARPTGVSTGELFF
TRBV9	CASSVPQGDSEQYF
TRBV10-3	CAIKKSTLRDTEAFF
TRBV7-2	CASSPLSGGINQPQHF
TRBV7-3	CASSPGGTVYGYTF
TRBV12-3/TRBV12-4	CASSSHSPLHF
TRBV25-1	CASSDYEQYF
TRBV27	CASSLPASGRGEQFF
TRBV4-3	CASSQDSAVAGASYEQYF